The 24 T cell receptor beta chains presented below share a single source sample, sequenced in a study of shared clonotypes between healthy human individuals. The assay was immunoSEQ multiplex PCR, and TCRdb's table has in-frame clones only and misses some. The sample includes about half a million clones, around 74% of them seen just once. The sequencing sample was made of PBMCs. These receptors came from a woman between 35 and 50 years old in good health. Some clones in this sample may be carry-over from other donors' samples.

This clone has just a few counts. V is TRBV11-3 and J is TRBJ2-5; a possible D gene is TRBD1 (6 bases). The CDR3 spans 14 residues. Germline V gene data show CDR1 as SGHNT and CDR2 as YENEEA. V was trimmed by 5 bases and J by 0 bases, leaving 10 bases between them. CDR3 DNA: TGTGCCAGCAGCAAGGGACAAAACCAAGAGACCCAGTACTTC. Translating gives CASSKGQNQETQYF.

This clone occurred a few times. The chain links TRBV5-1 to TRBJ1-1; D not resolved. There are 14 residues in the CDR3. The V gene's germline CDR1 is SGHRS and CDR2 YFSETQ. Deletions cut 2 bases from V and 4 bases from J, with 12 bases between. CDR3 region: CASSFTGWGTEAFF. CDR3 DNA: TGCGCCAGCAGCTTCACCGGGTGGGGCACTGAAGCTTTCTTT.

This clone was seen more than once but under ten times. The chain carries TRBV5-5 and TRBJ2-5; tentative D call: TRBD2 (5 bases). The CDR3 runs 15 residues. Trimming removed 0 bases from V and 0 bases from J, with 9 bases in between. CDR1 SGHKS and CDR2 YYEKEE come from the germline V gene (reference sequence). The CDR3 DNA is TGTGCCAGCAGCTTGGGTCCTAGCTACCAAGAGACCCAGTACTTC. Protein product: CASSLGPSYQETQYF. Full variable domain (rest looked up from reference TRBV5-5 and TRBJ2-5): DAGVTQSPTHLIKTRGQQVTLRCSPISGHKSVSWYQQVLGQGPQFIFQYYEKEERGRGNFPDRFSARQFPNYSSELNVNALLLGDSALYLCASSLGPSYQETQYFGPGTRLLVL.

The chain links TRBV5-1 to TRBJ2-7; D is perhaps TRBD1 (5 bases). Germline V CDR1 and CDR2: SGHRS, YFSETQ. There are 16 residues in the CDR3. Trimming pared 0 bases from V and 1 base from J, leaving 14 bases between. The CDR3 loop is CASSLEGVARSYEQYF. In nucleotides, the CDR3 is TGCGCCAGCAGCTTGGAAGGGGTGGCCAGGTCCTACGAGCAGTACTTC.

This rearrangement joins TRBV7-7 to TRBJ2-3, with D possibly TRBD2 on 6 matching bases. The CDR3 sequence is 15 residues long. Looked up from germline, CDR1 is SSHAT and CDR2 is FNYEAQ (reference sequence). Trimming removed 1 base at V and 4 bases at J, with 12 bases between. As DNA, the CDR3 is TGTGCCAGCAGCTTAGAAGTTGGAGGGTCAGATACGCAGTATTTT. This codes for CASSLEVGGSDTQYF.

This clone was seen many times. Other DNA sequences within the sample encode an identical CDR3. V usage is TRBV7-6 and J usage is TRBJ1-1; D not resolved. From germline, CDR1 is SGHVS and CDR2 FNYEAQ. V was trimmed by 5 bases and J by 2 bases, leaving 9 bases between them. The CDR3 is 13 amino acids. CDR3 amino acids: CASSGYRNTEAFF. The CDR3, as DNA: TGTGCCAGCAGCGGTTACAGAAACACTGAAGCTTTCTTT.

This chain connects TRBV28 to TRBJ1-4, with D hard to call. With 3 bases removed from V and 0 bases from J, the gap between germline ends came to 11 bases. Germline CDR1 is MDHEN and CDR2 is SYDVKM. The CDR3 extends over 16 amino acids. The CDR3: CASSFVRGTTNEKLFF. The CDR3 coding sequence is TGTGCCAGCAGTTTCGTGCGCGGGACAACTAATGAAAAACTGTTTTTT.

Worth noting for this clone: This sample also contains other DNA sequences that code for the same CDR3. J is TRBJ2-3 and V is TRBV28, with 7 positions matching TRBD2. V shed 2 bases and J 4 bases; nucleotides not matched to a gene: 3. Germline loops: CDR1 MDHEN, CDR2 SYDVKM. CDR3 length: 14 residues. CDR3 amino acids: CASSLARGADTQYF. DNA of the CDR3: TGTGCCAGCAGTTTAGCCCGGGGGGCAGATACGCAGTATTTT.

J is TRBJ2-5 and V is TRBV5-4; the match to TRBD2 covers 8 bases. Unmatched junction bases numbered 4, after V lost 4 bases and J lost 5 bases. This CDR3 region has 13 residues. Germline V gene lookup returns CDR1 SGHNT and CDR2 YYREEE (reference sequence). CDR3 nucleotides: TGTGCCAGCAGCACAGCGGGAGTGGAGACCCAGTACTTC. Translation: CASSTAGVETQYF.

This clone was counted only a few times. The DNA for the CDR3 is TGTGCCAGTACATCGGGCCATCTGGGAGAAAAACTGTTTTTT. It yields the protein CASTSGHLGEKLFF. The rearrangement links TRBV19 to TRBJ1-4, with unresolved D. Germline V gene sequence: CDR1 LNHDA, CDR2 SQIVND (reference sequence). V lost 7 bases and J lost 8, with 17 bases in between. This CDR3 is built from 14 residues.

The chain uses TRBV9 and TRBJ2-2, with a possible D match to TRBD2 (7 bases). The V end was cut by 0 bases, the J end by 6 bases, with 15 bases between. Germline assignment: CDR1 SGDLS and CDR2 YYNGEE. CDR3 length equals 16 residues. CDR3 region: CASSVASGGRPGELFF. CDR3 in DNA: TGTGCCAGCAGCGTAGCCTCGGGGGGCCGTCCCGGGGAGCTGTTTTTT.

The chain joins TRBV4-1 to TRBJ2-2, with 12 bases fitting TRBD2. The germline gives CDR1 MGHRA, CDR2 YSYEKL. The CDR3 spans 17 residues. V was pared by 1 base and J by 4 bases, with 4 bases of the junction left unmatched. CDR3 DNA: TGCGCCAGCAGCCAAGGACTAGCGGGAGTTCGCACCGGGGAGCTGTTTTTT. Encoded protein: CASSQGLAGVRTGELFF.

The rearrangement joins TRBV5-4 to TRBJ1-1, with 10 bases lining up with TRBD1. Germline loops: CDR1 SGHNT, CDR2 YYREEE (reference sequence). This CDR3 has 18 amino acids. V was clipped by 0 bases and J by 2 bases; unmatched bases: 10. CDR3 DNA: TGTGCCAGCAGCTTGGACCTGACAGGGGGCTTTAAAAACACTGAAGCTTTCTTT. It is translated as CASSLDLTGGFKNTEAFF.

The gene calls are TRBV13 and TRBJ2-3, with D perhaps matching TRBD2 (6 bases). The CDR3 contains 16 residues. Trimming removed 5 bases from V and 0 bases from J, with 15 bases in between. CDR1 PRHDT and CDR2 FYEKMQ come from the germline V gene (reference sequence). This chain's CDR3 is CASSNLLALSTDTQYF. The CDR3 DNA is TGTGCCAGCAGCAATCTCCTAGCGCTTAGCACAGATACGCAGTATTTT.

The chain recombines TRBV5-1 with TRBJ1-5; D gene unclear. From germline, CDR1 is SGHRS and CDR2 YFSETQ. Trimming shortened V by 2 bases and J by 5 bases, and 11 bases separated the two germline ends. The length of the CDR3 is 14 residues. The CDR3 here is CASSFYSGDQPQHF. CDR3 coding DNA: TGCGCCAGCAGCTTTTATTCGGGAGATCAGCCCCAGCATTTT.

This clone was observed a few times. The chain employs TRBV27 and TRBJ1-1; 7 bases fit TRBD1. The trim removed 6 bases at V and 11 bases at J, leaving 12 bases unmatched. From germline, CDR1 is MNHEY and CDR2 SMNVEV (reference sequence). The CDR3 runs to 13 residues. In nucleotides, the CDR3 is TGTGCCAGCAGATTCTCTGACAGGGCGTTCGCTTTCTTT. Translating gives CASRFSDRAFAFF.

To note about this clone: One junction end does not reproduce the germline sequence, and a read error may be involved. The chain is built from TRBV18 and TRBJ2-1; maybe TRBD2 (6 bases). The length of the CDR3 is 14 residues. Germline CDR1 is KGHSH and CDR2 is LQKENI. The CDR3 bases are TGTGCCAGCTCCCCACGGGACTCCCTCAATGAGCAGTTCTTC. As protein: CASSPRDSLNEQFF.

The chain employs TRBV21-1 and TRBJ1-1; the listed D gene, TRBD1, was not tested against the DNA. TRBV21-1 is flagged as a pseudogene. The CDR3 consists of 11 residues. CDR3 nucleotide sequence: TGTGCCAGCGCAGGGGGCTCCGAAGCTTTCTTT. Translation gives CASAGGSEAFF.

The V call is TRBV14, the J call TRBJ2-7; perhaps TRBD2 as D (6 bases). In germline, CDR1 is SGHDN, CDR2 FVKESK. This CDR3 has 13 residues. The V end was cut by 4 bases, the J end by 5 bases, with 12 bases between. The DNA for the CDR3 is TGTGCCAGCAGCCTACGGGACTCGCACGAGCAGTACTTC. Translating it yields CASSLRDSHEQYF.

The chain has TRBV5-8 and TRBJ2-1; D is uncertain. The CDR3 contains 18 residues. V lost 4 bases, J lost 0 bases, and 20 bases lay in between. Germline CDR1 and CDR2: SGHTS and YDEGEE. Written as DNA, the CDR3 is TGTGCCAGCAGCCGCATCCTCCAACCGGCATTCTCCTACAATGAGCAGTTCTTC. Translation: CASSRILQPAFSYNEQFF.

The chain is built from TRBV5-4 and TRBJ2-2; 8 positions match TRBD1. Germline CDR1 reads SGHNT; CDR2 reads YYREEE (reference sequence). The V and J ends lost 4 bases and 7 bases, in that order; junction bases with no gene match: 15. This CDR3 has 17 amino acids. CDR3 residues: CASSVGTGLLVGGELFF. Written as DNA, the CDR3 is TGTGCCAGCAGCGTAGGGACAGGACTGCTAGTCGGCGGGGAGCTGTTTTTT.

The chain couples TRBV7-2 to TRBJ1-1; 7 nucleotides line up with TRBD1. This CDR3 region has 15 residues. V was pared by 5 bases and J by 0 bases, with 6 bases of the junction left unmatched. Per germline, CDR1 SGHTA and CDR2 FQGNSA. The chain's CDR3 is CASSRLGQMNTEAFF. The CDR3, as DNA: TGTGCCAGCAGCCGACTGGGACAGATGAACACTGAAGCTTTCTTT.

In its sample, this clone was seen once. The chain is built from TRBV21-1 and TRBJ2-7; TRBD1 reflects the table's D call only, with no check against the DNA. TRBV21-1 is a documented pseudogene. This CDR3 is 15 amino acids long. Here the CDR3 DNA reads TGTGCCAGCAGCAAATGGGGTGGACAGAAACTAGTGCAGTACTTC. Amino acids: CASSKWGGQKLVQYF.

This clone was seen at least ten times. The V and J genes are TRBV5-4 and TRBJ1-2, with D maybe TRBD1 (5 bases). The CDR3 spans 13 residues. Germline V lookup: CDR1 SGHNT, CDR2 YYREEE (reference sequence). Trimming left V 4 bases short and J 8 bases short, with 15 bases between. This CDR3 is CASSPGRAWGYTF. The CDR3, as DNA: TGTGCCAGCAGCCCGGGCAGGGCATGGGGCTACACCTTC.